This is a list of T cell receptor beta chains from one sample in a study of blood T cell repertoires in COVID-19. This table comes from immunoSEQ multiplex PCR, and its TCRdb copy is limited to in-frame clones, with some not included. The sample consists of a few hundred thousand clones, around 91% of them appearing once. The sequenced material came from PBMCs or T cells enriched from blood (not recorded which). The source is a woman between 18 and 30 years old who had recovered from COVID-19. The CDR3 runs from the conserved cysteine through the conserved F or W. A D gene is named only where the DNA matches it firmly. Only part of the rows carry a size: once, few, many, or a class if the clone is expanded.

D	V	size	J	CDR3	DNA
NA	TRBV6-1	NA	TRBJ1-4	CASSEGGQGGEKLFF	TGTGCCAGCAGTGAAGGTGGGCAGGGCGGTGAAAAACTGTTTTTT
NA	TRBV18	NA	TRBJ1-2	CASSPPQRPVADYGYTF	TGTGCCAGCTCACCACCTCAGAGGCCAGTGGCTGACTATGGCTACACCTTC
NA	TRBV6-2/TRBV6-3	NA	TRBJ2-2	CASSFSIRDKLTGELFF	TGTGCCAGCAGTTTCTCGATCCGGGACAAGCTCACCGGGGAGCTGTTTTTT
NA	TRBV29-1	NA	TRBJ1-1	CSVQTASRYTEAFF	TGCAGCGTGCAGACAGCGTCAAGATATACTGAAGCTTTCTTT
TRBD1	TRBV27	once	TRBJ1-2	CASSPDRGRPQTDGYTF	TGTGCCAGCAGTCCAGACAGGGGGCGCCCGCAAACGGATGGCTACACCTTC
TRBD2	TRBV7-4	once	TRBJ2-3	CASSLPFRCFGRGGITDTQYF	TGTGCCAGCAGCTTACCGTTTCGGTGTTTTGGGCGGGGGGGCATAACAGATACGCAGTATTTT
NA	TRBV5-8	once	TRBJ1-5	CASSSPGHSNQPQHF	TGTGCCAGCAGTTCCCCAGGGCACAGCAATCAGCCCCAGCATTTT
NA	TRBV3-1/TRBV3-2	NA	TRBJ1-2	CASSLSEGDYGYTF	TGTGCCAGCAGCCTAAGTGAGGGTGACTATGGCTACACCTTC
NA	TRBV7-2	NA	TRBJ1-2	CASSPRTYYGYTF	TGTGCCAGCAGCCCCCGGACATACTATGGCTACACCTTC
TRBD1	TRBV15	NA	TRBJ2-7	CATSRDRGQFHEQYF	TGTGCCACCAGCAGAGATCGGGGACAGTTCCACGAGCAGTACTTC
NA	TRBV6-5	NA	TRBJ1-5	CASRIDSYNQPQHF	TGTGCCAGCAGAATCGACAGTTACAATCAGCCCCAGCATTTT
NA	TRBV2	once	TRBJ2-1	CASRETAWSEQFF	TGTGCCAGCAGGGAGACCGCATGGAGTGAGCAGTTCTTC
NA	TRBV3-1/TRBV3-2	medium-sized	TRBJ2-1	CASSQDPEAYNEQFF	TGTGCCAGCAGCCAAGATCCGGAGGCCTACAATGAGCAGTTCTTC
NA	TRBV13	NA	TRBJ2-3	CASSETRKLMYF	TGTGCCAGCAGCGAAACCCGAAAACTTATGTATTTT
TRBD2	TRBV5-1	NA	TRBJ2-3	CASSSGLAGGSTDTQYF	TGCGCCAGCAGCTCAGGACTAGCGGGGGGGAGCACAGATACGCAGTATTTT
NA	TRBV5-1	NA	TRBJ1-3	CASRPGGSGNTIYF	TGCGCCAGCAGACCCGGCGGCTCTGGAAACACCATATATTTT
TRBD1	TRBV14	NA	TRBJ1-1	CASSQDLGTASEAFF	TGTGCCAGCAGCCAAGATCTAGGGACAGCCTCTGAAGCTTTCTTT
NA	TRBV19	NA	TRBJ1-1	CASSIVNTEAFF	TGTGCCAGTAGTATCGTGAACACTGAAGCTTTCTTT
NA	TRBV11-2	NA	TRBJ1-2	CASSRTYRDIYGYTF	TGTGCCAGCAGCCGGACCTACCGGGACATCTATGGCTACACCTTC
NA	TRBV21-1	NA	TRBJ1-1	CASSKKSEGQGNTEAFF	TGTGCCAGCAGCAAAAAAAGTGAAGGACAGGGGAACACTGAAGCTTTCTTT
NA	TRBV2	NA	TRBJ1-5	CASSEGGSNQPQHF	TGTGCCAGCAGTGAAGGGGGCAGCAATCAGCCCCAGCATTTT
NA	TRBV6-5	NA	TRBJ1-5	CASSFRDTENQPQHF	TGTGCCAGCAGTTTCCGGGACACCGAAAATCAGCCCCAGCATTTT
NA	TRBV27	NA	TRBJ1-2	CASSPTESNYGYTF	TGTGCCAGCAGTCCGACAGAGAGTAACTATGGCTACACCTTC
NA	TRBV7-2	NA	TRBJ2-7	CASSWGGWDPRYEQYF	TGTGCCAGCAGCTGGGGAGGTTGGGACCCGCGCTACGAGCAGTACTTC
NA	TRBV18	NA	TRBJ1-2	CASSPLDSQHGYTF	TGTGCCAGCTCACCACTTGACAGCCAGCATGGCTACACCTTC
NA	TRBV25-1	NA	TRBJ2-5	CASSELTAEETQYF	TGTGCCAGCAGTGAACTAACAGCAGAAGAGACCCAGTACTTC
NA	TRBV15	NA	TRBJ1-6	CATSRDQGISPLHF	TGTGCCACCAGCAGAGATCAGGGGATTTCACCCCTCCACTTT
NA	TRBV4-2	NA	TRBJ2-3	CASSQDRVLASAADTQYF	TGTGCCAGCAGCCAGGATCGTGTTCTAGCTTCTGCGGCAGATACGCAGTATTTT